This T cell receptor (beta chain) is from a study of neurological immune-mediated disorders (dated by TCRdb to about 2019). For the study in its entirety: Using UMI-based sequencing, the study compared peripheral blood TCR-beta repertoires from patients with HTLV-I-associated myelopathy (HAM/TSP), patients with multiple sclerosis, and healthy controls. The cohort included some 68 subjects: about 14 with HAM/TSP, some 34 with multiple sclerosis, and around 20 healthy controls. The approximately 100 TCR-beta libraries included longitudinal samples, technical triplicates and paired sorted CD4+ and CD8+ T-cell subsets alongside PBMC samples.

CDR1 and CDR2 are drawn from the germline V gene: SNHLY, FYNNEI. Measured from the cysteine to the phenylalanine, the CDR3 is 15 residues long. Solely the CDR3 DNA is kept, with 45 bases framed from the first base. V is reduced by 6 bases and J by 0 bases, leaving a spacing of 12 bases between them. The healthy controls were volunteers from a blood bank in Maryland, USA. Unsorted PBMC libraries were generated from 2 million PBMCs stored in RNAlater at -80 °C until RNA extraction. Peripheral blood underwent Ficoll-Hypaque density gradient centrifugation to isolate PBMCs, which were then cryopreserved in liquid nitrogen. This clonotype showed up many times. Which antigen it targets is not known. No much larger clonotype is one base removed from it; base qualities were not supplied. The study at large found these results: The highest TCR clonal expansion was observed in HAM/TSP patients, whereas the lowest was observed in MS patients, even when compared with healthy controls. No identical CDR3 amino acid sequences were shared among expanded clones across subjects, suggesting private TCR-beta repertoires in all groups.

To synthesize cDNA, template-switch 5'RACE was performed with a primer carrying a 10-nucleotide random unique molecular identifier so that each TCR transcript was tagged. Every sequencing run covered 15-18 subjects and yielded more than 160 million TCR-beta sequences. Total RNA was extracted with the RNeasy kit. The KAPA Real-time Library Amplification kit was used to amplify TCR-beta VDJ regions with primers targeting the TCR constant region and the 5'RACE anchor. A first PCR added sample indexes and Illumina adaptors, after which a second PCR increased the library yield. After purification with Ampure beads, the TCR product of roughly 650 bp was size-selected on a 2% E-gel SizeSelection system. Before pooling, library quality was assessed on a Bioanalyzer, concentration was determined with Qubit, and library quantification was performed with the Kapa Library Quantification kit. An Illumina HiSeq 2500 sequenced the libraries paired-end 2 x 150 bp. To increase sequence diversity, about 25-30% phiX was spiked into each library pool. Under the source paper's analysis protocol: The UMI-based MiGEC pipeline processed quality-filtered reads and removed over 80% of raw TCR sequences during error correction. IMGT germline references were used for aligning VDJ genes, and each clonotype was defined as a unique CDR3 amino acid sequence together with its V-J genes. Clonal expansion, Shannon diversity, and CDR3 relatedness (CalcPairwiseDistances, ClusterSamples) were evaluated with VDJtools, and phylogenetic trees were built with CLCbio workbench. Clones with at least 8 unique UMIs were defined as expanded, with this threshold being based on coefficient-of-variation modelling across technical triplicates. The public reads were run again by TCRdb, first through fastp at Q25 and then through MiXCR, and only productive beta chains were kept. Identical CDR3 proteins give one entry, which carries the most common genes and DNA. TCRdb's processing, not the authors', yielded these V and J calls. The sample has 35,000 to 45,000 distinct CDR3 sequences on record, almost 7.5% of them singletons. The ten top clones hold less than 4.5% of the sample.

Sequencing was carried out using PBMCs. Recombination joined TRBV2 with TRBJ2-1; perhaps TRBD1 is the D gene, with 5 bases matching. The sequence derives from a woman between 40 and 55 years old in good health. The base sequence is TGTGCCAGCAGACGACAGATTAGCTCCTACAATGAGCAGTTCTTC. It codes for CASRRQISSYNEQFF.